This is a list of T cell receptor beta chains from one sample in a study of radiotherapy plus CTLA-4 blockade in lung cancer. The table came from immunoSEQ multiplex PCR; TCRdb's copy has only in-frame clones and leaves some out. The sample carries around 45,000 clones, 70% to 80% recorded once. Sequenced here: peripheral blood, sampled from a patient treated with radiotherapy plus ipilimumab. The receptor source for this set is a human donor with non-small cell lung cancer who had stable disease on radiotherapy plus ipilimumab. Each CDR3 is given with its conserved first and last residue. Each record gives: clone size, D gene, V gene, J gene, CDR3 DNA, CDR3 protein. A D gene is named only where the DNA matches it firmly. The size entry is marked missing in some rows and otherwise reads once, few, many or a size class.

size: many; D: TRBD2; V: TRBV9; J: TRBJ2-3; DNA: TGTGCCAGCAGCGCCCCGAGCGGGGGGGCACGAGATACGCAGTATTTT; CDR3: CASSAPSGGARDTQYF
size: -; D: -; V: TRBV28; J: TRBJ1-5; DNA: TGTGCCAGTACGAGTGATTGGAGACAGCTCCAGCATTTT; CDR3: CASTSDWRQLQHF
size: -; D: -; V: TRBV7-2; J: TRBJ1-2; DNA: TGTGCCAGCAGTCATACAGGGCTGAACTATGGCTACACCTTC; CDR3: CASSHTGLNYGYTF
size: many; D: -; V: TRBV7-8; J: TRBJ2-1; DNA: TGTGCCAGCAGCTTGGGAGGCGATGAGCAGTTCTTC; CDR3: CASSLGGDEQFF
size: -; D: -; V: TRBV18; J: TRBJ1-4; DNA: TGTGCCAGCTCCCCGGCAGCAACTAATGAAAAACTGTTTTTT; CDR3: CASSPAATNEKLFF
size: -; D: -; V: TRBV11-2; J: TRBJ1-3; DNA: TGTGCCAGCAGCTTAGGCTCCGACGGAAACACCATATATTTT; CDR3: CASSLGSDGNTIYF
size: -; D: TRBD1; V: TRBV5-4; J: TRBJ1-2; DNA: TGTGCCAGCAGTCCCGGGACAGGGGTCTATGGCTACACCTTC; CDR3: CASSPGTGVYGYTF
size: -; D: -; V: TRBV6-1; J: TRBJ2-6; DNA: TGTGCCAGCAGTGAGATGGGATCGTCGGGGGCCAACGTCCTGACTTTC; CDR3: CASSEMGSSGANVLTF
size: -; D: -; V: TRBV19; J: TRBJ2-4; DNA: TGTGCCACCAGGGGGGACATAAACATTCAGTACTTC; CDR3: CATRGDINIQYF
size: -; D: TRBD1; V: TRBV4-1; J: TRBJ1-2; DNA: TGCGCCAGCAGCCAGGGGACAGTGGCTTCGTATGGCTACACCTTC; CDR3: CASSQGTVASYGYTF
size: -; D: TRBD1; V: TRBV13; J: TRBJ2-2; DNA: TGTGCCAGCAGCTCCCGGACAGGGGGCGACACCGGGGAGCTGTTTTTT; CDR3: CASSSRTGGDTGELFF
size: once; D: -; V: TRBV18; J: TRBJ1-1; DNA: TGTGCCAGCTCACCCTTAGAGGTTAGCACTGAAGCTTTCTTT; CDR3: CASSPLEVSTEAFF
size: -; D: TRBD1; V: TRBV5-6; J: TRBJ2-1; DNA: TGTGCCAGCAGCCGAAACAAATACCGGGACAGGGGCAATGAGCAGTTCTTC; CDR3: CASSRNKYRDRGNEQFF
size: -; D: -; V: TRBV19; J: TRBJ1-2; DNA: TGTGCCAGTAGACCGACAGGAGACTACTATGGCTACACCTTC; CDR3: CASRPTGDYYGYTF